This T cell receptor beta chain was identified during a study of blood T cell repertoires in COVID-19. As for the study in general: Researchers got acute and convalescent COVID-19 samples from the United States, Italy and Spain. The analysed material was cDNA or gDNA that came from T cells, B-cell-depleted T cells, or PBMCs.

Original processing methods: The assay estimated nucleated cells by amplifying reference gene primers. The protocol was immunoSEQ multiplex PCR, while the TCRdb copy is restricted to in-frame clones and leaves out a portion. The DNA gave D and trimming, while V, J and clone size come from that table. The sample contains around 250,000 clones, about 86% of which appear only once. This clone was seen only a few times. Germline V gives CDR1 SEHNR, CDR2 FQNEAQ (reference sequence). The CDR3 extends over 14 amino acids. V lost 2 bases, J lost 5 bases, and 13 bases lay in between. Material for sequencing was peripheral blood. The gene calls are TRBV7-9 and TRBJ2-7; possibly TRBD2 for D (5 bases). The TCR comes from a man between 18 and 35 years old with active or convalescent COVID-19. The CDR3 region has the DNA TGTGCCAGCAGCTTAAGGCTAGCTCAAGACGAGCAGTACTTC. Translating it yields CASSLRLAQDEQYF.